The T cell receptor (beta chain) under discussion was sequenced for a study of vaccination effects on CD4 cells after COVID-19. Cultured cells yielded isolated CD4+ T cells after roughly 11 days. Notes on this clone: Its specificity is unknown.

Clones were sequenced by immunoSEQ multiplex PCR, and TCRdb holds only the in-frame ones, with some missing. The data contain 70,000 or so clones, over 60% of them seen just once; the ten biggest clones take up about 2.1%. In germline, CDR1 is SNHLY, CDR2 FYNNEI. V dropped 7 bases and J dropped 2; count of bases not matched to a gene: 7. CDR3 length equals 15 residues. Here the sequenced sample was CD4+ T cells from PBMCs cultured without peptide, taken before COVID-19 vaccination. The clonotype comes from a human donor who received a COVID-19 vaccine. This sequence joins TRBV2 and TRBJ1-2, with TRBD1 matching 10 bases. The CDR3, as DNA: TGTGCCAGCACCCCGGGACAGGGGCGAAACTATGGCTACACCTTC. Encoded protein: CASTPGQGRNYGYTF.